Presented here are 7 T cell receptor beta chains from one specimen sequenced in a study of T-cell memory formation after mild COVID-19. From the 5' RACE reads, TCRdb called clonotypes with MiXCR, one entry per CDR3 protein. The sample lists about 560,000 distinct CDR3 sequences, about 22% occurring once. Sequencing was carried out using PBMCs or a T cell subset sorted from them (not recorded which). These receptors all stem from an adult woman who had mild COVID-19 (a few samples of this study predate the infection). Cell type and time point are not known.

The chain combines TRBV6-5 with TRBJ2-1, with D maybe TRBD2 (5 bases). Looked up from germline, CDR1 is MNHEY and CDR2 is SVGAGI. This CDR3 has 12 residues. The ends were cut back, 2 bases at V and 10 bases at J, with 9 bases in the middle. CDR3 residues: CASSYSRLEQFF. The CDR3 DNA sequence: TGTGCCAGCAGTTACAGCAGACTAGAGCAGTTCTTC.

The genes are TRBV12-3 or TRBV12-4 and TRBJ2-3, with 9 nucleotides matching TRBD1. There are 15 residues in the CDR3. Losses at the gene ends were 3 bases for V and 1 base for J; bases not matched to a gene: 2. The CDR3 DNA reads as TGTGCCAGCAGTTTTACAGGGGGCGGCACAGATACGCAGTATTTT. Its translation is CASSFTGGGTDTQYF.

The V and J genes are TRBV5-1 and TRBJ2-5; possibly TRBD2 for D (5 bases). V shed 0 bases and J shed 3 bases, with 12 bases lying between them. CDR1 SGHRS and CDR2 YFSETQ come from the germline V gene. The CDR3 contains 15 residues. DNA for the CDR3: TGCGCCAGCAGCTTGGGATCGAGGGTGGAAGAGACCCAGTACTTC. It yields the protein CASSLGSRVEETQYF.

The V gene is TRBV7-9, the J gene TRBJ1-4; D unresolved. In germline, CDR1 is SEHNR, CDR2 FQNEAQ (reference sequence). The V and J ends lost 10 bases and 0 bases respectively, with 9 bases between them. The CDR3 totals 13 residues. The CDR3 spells CATPDATNEKLFF. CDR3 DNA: TGTGCCACCCCGGATGCAACTAATGAAAAACTGTTTTTT.

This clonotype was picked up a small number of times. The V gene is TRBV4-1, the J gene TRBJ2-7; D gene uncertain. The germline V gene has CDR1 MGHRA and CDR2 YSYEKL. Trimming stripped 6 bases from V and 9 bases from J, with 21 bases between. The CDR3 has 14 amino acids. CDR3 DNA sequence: TGCGCCAGCAGTCCGAGGAACGACGGGTCCGGGCAGTACTTC. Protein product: CASSPRNDGSGQYF.

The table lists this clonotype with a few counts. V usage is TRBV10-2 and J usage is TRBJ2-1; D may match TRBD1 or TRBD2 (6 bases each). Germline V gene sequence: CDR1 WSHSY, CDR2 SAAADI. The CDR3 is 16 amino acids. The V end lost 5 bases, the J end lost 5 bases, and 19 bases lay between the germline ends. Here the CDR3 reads CASSKRGGKGDNEQFF. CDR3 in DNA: TGCGCCAGCAGTAAGAGGGGCGGGAAGGGGGACAATGAGCAGTTCTTC.

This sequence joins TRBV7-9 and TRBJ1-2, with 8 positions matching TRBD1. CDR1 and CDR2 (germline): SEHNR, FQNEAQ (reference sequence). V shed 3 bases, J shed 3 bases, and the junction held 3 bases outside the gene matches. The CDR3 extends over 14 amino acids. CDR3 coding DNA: TGTGCCAGCAGCTTGATACAGGGGGACTATGGCTACACCTTC. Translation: CASSLIQGDYGYTF.